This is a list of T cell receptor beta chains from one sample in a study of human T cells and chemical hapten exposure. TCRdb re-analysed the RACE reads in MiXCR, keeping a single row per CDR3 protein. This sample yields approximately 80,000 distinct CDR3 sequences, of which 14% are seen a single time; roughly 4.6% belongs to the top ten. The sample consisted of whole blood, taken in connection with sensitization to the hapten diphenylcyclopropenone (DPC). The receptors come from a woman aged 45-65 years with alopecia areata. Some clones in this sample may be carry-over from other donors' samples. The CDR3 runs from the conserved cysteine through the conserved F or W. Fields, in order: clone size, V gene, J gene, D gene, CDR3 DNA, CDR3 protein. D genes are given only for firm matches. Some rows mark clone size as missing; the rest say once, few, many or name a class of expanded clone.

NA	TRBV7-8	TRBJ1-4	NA	TGTGCCAGCAGCCCCCCTGAGAGTGAAAAACTGTTTTTT	CASSPPESEKLFF
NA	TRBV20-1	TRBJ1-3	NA	TGCAGTGCTAGTAACAGAAACTCTGGAAACACCATATATTTT	CSASNRNSGNTIYF
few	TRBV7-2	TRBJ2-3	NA	TGTGCCAGCAGCATGGACCGCACAGATACGCAGTATTTT	CASSMDRTDTQYF
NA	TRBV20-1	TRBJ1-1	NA	TGCAGTGCCACGAACACTGAAGCTTTCTTT	CSATNTEAFF
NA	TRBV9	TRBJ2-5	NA	TGTGCCAGCAGCCCCGGGACCACTAGGTGGGAAGAGACCCAGTACTTC	CASSPGTTRWEETQYF
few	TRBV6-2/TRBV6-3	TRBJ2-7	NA	TGTGCCAGCAGTTATCTAATTGGGCGGCAGGGCACCTACGAGCAGTACTTC	CASSYLIGRQGTYEQYF
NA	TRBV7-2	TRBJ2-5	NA	TGTGCCACCTCGGGCAGACTCCGGAGGACCCAGTACTTC	CATSGRLRRTQYF
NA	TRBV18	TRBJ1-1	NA	TGTGCCAGCTCACTCGATTTGGGTCGGAACACTGAAGCTTTCTTT	CASSLDLGRNTEAFF
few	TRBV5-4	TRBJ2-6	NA	TGTGCCAGCAGCCAAGCTTCTGGGGCCAACGTCCTGACTTTC	CASSQASGANVLTF
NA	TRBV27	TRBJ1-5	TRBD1	TGTGCCAGCAGGTCACAGGGGTATAGCAATCAGCCCCAGCATTTT	CASRSQGYSNQPQHF
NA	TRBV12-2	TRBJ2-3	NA	TGTGCAAGTCGCTTAGCGCGGGGGAGGTCCGCCGATACGCAGTATTTT	CASRLARGRSADTQYF
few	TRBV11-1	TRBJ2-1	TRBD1	TGTGCCAGCAGCTTAGGTGGGACAGGGGGCCTGCGGGAGCAGTTCTTC	CASSLGGTGGLREQFF
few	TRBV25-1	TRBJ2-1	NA	TGTGCCAGCAGTGAATACCATGAGCAGTTCTTC	CASSEYHEQFF
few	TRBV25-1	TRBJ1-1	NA	TGTGCCAGCAGTGATCTCGGGGGTCCGACTGAAGCTTTCTTT	CASSDLGGPTEAFF
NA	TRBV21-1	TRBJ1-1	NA	TGTGCCAGCAGCAGGACAGGGGGCGGTTGTGGCACTGAAGCTTTCTTT	CASSRTGGGCGTEAFF
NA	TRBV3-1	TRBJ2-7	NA	TGTGCCAGCAGCTACCGGGCTCAGAGCTCCTACGAGCAGTACTTC	CASSYRAQSSYEQYF
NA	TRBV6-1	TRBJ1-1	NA	TGTGCCAGCAGCGACCAACCGTGGGCGACCCCTGAAGCTTTCTTT	CASSDQPWATPEAFF
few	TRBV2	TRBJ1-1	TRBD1	TGTGCCAGCAGTGACAGGGGGCAAGTTGAAGCTTTCTTT	CASSDRGQVEAFF
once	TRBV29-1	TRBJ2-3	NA	TGCAGCGTTGATGCAGGGAGAGGAACAGATACGCAGTATTTT	CSVDAGRGTDTQYF
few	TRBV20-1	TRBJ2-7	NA	TGCAGTGCTAGAGATCGCCGGGAGCAGTACTTC	CSARDRREQYF
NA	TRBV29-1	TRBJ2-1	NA	TGCAGCGTTATTCGGATTGACAATGAGCAGTTCTTC	CSVIRIDNEQFF
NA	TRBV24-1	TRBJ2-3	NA	TGTGCCACCAGTGATCCCTCTAGGGATGGAACAGATACGCAGTATTTT	CATSDPSRDGTDTQYF
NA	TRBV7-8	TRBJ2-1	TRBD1	TGTGCCAGCATCCGGGGACAGGCCTCCCGGGGTGAGCAGTTCTTC	CASIRGQASRGEQFF
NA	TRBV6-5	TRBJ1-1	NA	TGTGCCAGCAGTTATAAACAGGCGAACACTGAAGCTTTCTTT	CASSYKQANTEAFF
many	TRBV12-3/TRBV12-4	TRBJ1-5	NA	TGTGCCAGCAGTTTTTCCGGACAGCCCCAGCATTTT	CASSFSGQPQHF
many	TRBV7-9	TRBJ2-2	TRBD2	TGTGCCAGCAGCACGACTAGCGGGAGAAGGTCCGGGGAGCTGTTTTTT	CASSTTSGRRSGELFF
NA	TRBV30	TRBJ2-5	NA	TGTGCCTGGAGAGACCCCAGGCTCGCTAAAGAGACCCAGTACTTC	CAWRDPRLAKETQYF
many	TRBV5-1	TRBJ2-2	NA	TGCGCCAGCAGCTTGAGGGACAAGAACACCGGGGAGCTGTTTTTT	CASSLRDKNTGELFF
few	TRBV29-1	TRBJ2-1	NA	TGCAGCGTTGAAGGGACTGACCCGCATGAGCAGTTCTTC	CSVEGTDPHEQFF
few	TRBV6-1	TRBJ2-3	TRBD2	TGTGCCAGCACCGGTAGCGGGGGATTCACAGATACGCAGTATTTT	CASTGSGGFTDTQYF
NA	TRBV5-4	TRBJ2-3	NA	TGTACCAGCAGCTTGAATAGTCCCCTCACAGATACGCAGTATTTT	CTSSLNSPLTDTQYF
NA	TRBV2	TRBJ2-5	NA	TGTGCCAGCAGGCCTCCGGTCGAAGAGACCCAGTACTTC	CASRPPVEETQYF
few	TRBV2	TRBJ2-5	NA	TGTGCCAGCAGTGGGAGTTGGCGAGAGACCCAGTACTTC	CASSGSWRETQYF
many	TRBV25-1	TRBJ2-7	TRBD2	TGTGCCAGCAGTCTGGGACTAGCGGGAGAGGTGTACTTC	CASSLGLAGEVYF
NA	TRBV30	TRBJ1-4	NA	TGTGCCTGGAGGGGACATGACGGAGGCGGCGAAAAACTGTTTTTT	CAWRGHDGGGEKLFF
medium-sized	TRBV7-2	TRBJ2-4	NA	TGTGCCAGCAGCTTGGACACCAGACTAGCCAAAAACATTCAGTACTTC	CASSLDTRLAKNIQYF
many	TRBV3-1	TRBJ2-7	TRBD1	TGTGCCAGCAGCCAAGGTTACAGTGCAGGGGGCAAGTACGAGCAGTACTTC	CASSQGYSAGGKYEQYF
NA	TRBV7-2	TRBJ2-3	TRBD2	TGTGCCAGCAGCTTAAGACTAGCGGGAGGCGCAGATACGCAGTATTTT	CASSLRLAGGADTQYF
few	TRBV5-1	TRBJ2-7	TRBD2	TGCGCCAGCAGCTTGGGCCTAGCGGGGGCGGAGACCTACGAGCAGTACTTC	CASSLGLAGAETYEQYF
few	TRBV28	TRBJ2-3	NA	TGTGCCAGCAGCCCCCCTACAGATACGCAGTATTTT	CASSPPTDTQYF
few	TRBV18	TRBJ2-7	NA	TGTGCCAGCTCACCACTGCCCTACGAGCAGTACTTC	CASSPLPYEQYF
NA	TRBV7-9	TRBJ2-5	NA	TGTGCCAGCAGCTTAGCGCTCGGGGCGGAGACCCAGTACTTC	CASSLALGAETQYF
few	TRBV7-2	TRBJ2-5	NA	TGTGCCAGCAGCTCCCGCCGGGACCACATACAAGAGACCCAGTACTTC	CASSSRRDHIQETQYF
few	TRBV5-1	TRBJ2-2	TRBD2	TGCGCCAGCAGCGGAAGAAGGACTAGCGGCAACACCGGGGAGCTGTTTTTT	CASSGRRTSGNTGELFF
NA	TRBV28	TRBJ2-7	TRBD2	TGTGCCAGCAGTTTATTCTCACCTAGCGGGAGGGCCCACGAGCAGTACTTC	CASSLFSPSGRAHEQYF
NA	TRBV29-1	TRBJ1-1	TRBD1	TGCAGCGCGGGACAGCCCTGGGCTGAAGCTTTCTTT	CSAGQPWAEAFF
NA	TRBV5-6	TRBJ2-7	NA	TGTGCCAGCAGCTTGGGGGTCTCCCACTACGAGCAGTACTTC	CASSLGVSHYEQYF
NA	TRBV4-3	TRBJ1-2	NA	TGCGCCAGCAGCCAAGGGCAATCAGGCGCAAGCGATGGCTACACCTTC	CASSQGQSGASDGYTF
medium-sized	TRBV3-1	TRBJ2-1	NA	TGTGCCAGCAGCCAGGTCCAAAATGAGCAGTTCTTC	CASSQVQNEQFF
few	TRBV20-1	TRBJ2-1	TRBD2	TGCAGTGCTAGGCGGGAGTGGTACAATGAGCAGTTCTTC	CSARREWYNEQFF
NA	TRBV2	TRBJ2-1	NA	TGTGCCAGCAGTGAACAGGGTTTGAGTATCGATGAGCAGTTCTTC	CASSEQGLSIDEQFF